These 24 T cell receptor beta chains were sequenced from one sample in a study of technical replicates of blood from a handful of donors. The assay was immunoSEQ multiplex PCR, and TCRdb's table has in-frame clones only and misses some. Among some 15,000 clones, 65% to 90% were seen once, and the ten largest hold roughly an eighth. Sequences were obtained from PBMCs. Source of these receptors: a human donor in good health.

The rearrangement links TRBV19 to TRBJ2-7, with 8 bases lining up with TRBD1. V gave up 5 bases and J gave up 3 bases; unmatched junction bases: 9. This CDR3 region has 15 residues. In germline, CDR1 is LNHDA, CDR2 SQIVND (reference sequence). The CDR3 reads CASSLGQGEVYEQYF. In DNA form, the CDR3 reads TGTGCCAGTAGTCTCGGACAGGGCGAAGTCTACGAGCAGTACTTC.

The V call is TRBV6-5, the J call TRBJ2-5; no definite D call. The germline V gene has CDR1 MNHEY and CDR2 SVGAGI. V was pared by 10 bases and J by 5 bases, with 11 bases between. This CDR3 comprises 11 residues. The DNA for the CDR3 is TGTGCCACCTCCTTCGTGGAGACCCAGTACTTC. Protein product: CATSFVETQYF.

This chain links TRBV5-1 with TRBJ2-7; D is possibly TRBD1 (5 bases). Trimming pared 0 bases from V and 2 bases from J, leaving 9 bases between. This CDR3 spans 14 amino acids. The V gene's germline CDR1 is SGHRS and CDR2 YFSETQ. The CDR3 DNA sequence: TGCGCCAGCAGCTTGGATCAGGGCACCTACGAGCAGTACTTC. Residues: CASSLDQGTYEQYF.

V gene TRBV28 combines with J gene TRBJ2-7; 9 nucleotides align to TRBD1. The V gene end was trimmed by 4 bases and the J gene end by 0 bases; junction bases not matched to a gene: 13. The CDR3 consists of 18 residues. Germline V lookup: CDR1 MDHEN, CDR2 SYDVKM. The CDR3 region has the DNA TGTGCCAGCAGTTACAAAGCCGGGGACAGGGCAAGCTCCTACGAGCAGTACTTC. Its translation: CASSYKAGDRASSYEQYF.

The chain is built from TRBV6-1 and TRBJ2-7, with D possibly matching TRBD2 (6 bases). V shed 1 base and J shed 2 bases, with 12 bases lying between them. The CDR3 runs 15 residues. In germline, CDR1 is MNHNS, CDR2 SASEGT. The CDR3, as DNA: TGTGCCAGCAGTGAAGGGCCTAGCGAGACCTACGAGCAGTACTTC. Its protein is CASSEGPSETYEQYF.

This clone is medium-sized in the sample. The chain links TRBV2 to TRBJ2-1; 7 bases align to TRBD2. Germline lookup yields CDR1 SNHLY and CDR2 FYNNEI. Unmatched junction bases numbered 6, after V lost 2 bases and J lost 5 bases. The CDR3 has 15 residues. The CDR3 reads CASSEPGGVHNEQFF. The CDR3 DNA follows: TGTGCCAGCAGTGAACCGGGGGGAGTCCACAATGAGCAGTTCTTC. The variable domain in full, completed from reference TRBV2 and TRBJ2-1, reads EPEVTQTPSHQVTQMGQEVILRCVPISNHLYFYWYRQILGQKVEFLVSFYNNEISEKSEIFDDQFSVERPDGSNFTLKIRSTKLEDSAMYFCASSEPGGVHNEQFFGPGTRLTVL.

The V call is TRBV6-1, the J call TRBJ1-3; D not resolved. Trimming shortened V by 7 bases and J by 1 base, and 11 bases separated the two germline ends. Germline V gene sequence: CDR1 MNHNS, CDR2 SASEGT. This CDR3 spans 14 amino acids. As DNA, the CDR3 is TGTGCCAGCAAGGCCAGGCCATCTGGAAACACCATATATTTT. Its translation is CASKARPSGNTIYF.

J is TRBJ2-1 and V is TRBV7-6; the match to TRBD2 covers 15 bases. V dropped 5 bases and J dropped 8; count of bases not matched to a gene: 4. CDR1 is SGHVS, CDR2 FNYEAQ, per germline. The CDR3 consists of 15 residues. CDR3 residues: CASSTGLAGGHEQFF. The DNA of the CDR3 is TGTGCCAGCAGCACGGGACTAGCGGGAGGCCATGAGCAGTTCTTC.

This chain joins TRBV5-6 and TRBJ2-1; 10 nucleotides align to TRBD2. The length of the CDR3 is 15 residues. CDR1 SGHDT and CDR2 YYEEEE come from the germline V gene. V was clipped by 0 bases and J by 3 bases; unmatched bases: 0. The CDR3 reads CASSLERGGYNEQFF. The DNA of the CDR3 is TGTGCCAGCAGCTTGGAGCGGGGGGGCTACAATGAGCAGTTCTTC.

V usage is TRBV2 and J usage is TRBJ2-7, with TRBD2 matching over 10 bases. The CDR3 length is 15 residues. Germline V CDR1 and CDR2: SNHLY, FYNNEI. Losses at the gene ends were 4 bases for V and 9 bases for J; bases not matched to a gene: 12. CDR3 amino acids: CASSARGTSAILQYF. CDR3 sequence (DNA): TGTGCCAGCAGTGCGAGGGGGACTAGCGCGATATTGCAGTACTTC.

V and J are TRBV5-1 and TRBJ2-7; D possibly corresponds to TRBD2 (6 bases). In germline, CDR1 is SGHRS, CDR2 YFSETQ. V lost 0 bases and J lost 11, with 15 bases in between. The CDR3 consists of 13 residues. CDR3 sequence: CASSLVGRSGEYF. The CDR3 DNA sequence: TGCGCCAGCAGCTTGGTTGGCCGTTCGGGGGAGTACTTC. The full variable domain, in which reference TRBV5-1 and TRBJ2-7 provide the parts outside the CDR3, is KAGVTQTPRYLIKTRGQQVTLSCSPISGHRSVSWYQQTPGQGLQFLFEYFSETQRNKGNFPGRFSGRQFSNSRSEMNVSTLELGDSALYLCASSLVGRSGEYFGPGTRLTVT.

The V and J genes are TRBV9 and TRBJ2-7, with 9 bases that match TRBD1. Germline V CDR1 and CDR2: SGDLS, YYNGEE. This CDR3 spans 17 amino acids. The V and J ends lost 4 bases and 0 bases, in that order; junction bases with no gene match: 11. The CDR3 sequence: CASSRGQGWSLSYEQYF. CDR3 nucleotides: TGTGCCAGCAGCCGCGGACAGGGGTGGAGTCTCTCCTACGAGCAGTACTTC.

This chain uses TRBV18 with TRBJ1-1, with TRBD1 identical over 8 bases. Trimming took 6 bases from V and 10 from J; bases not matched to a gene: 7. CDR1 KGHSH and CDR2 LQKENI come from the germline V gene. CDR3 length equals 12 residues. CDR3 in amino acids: CASSPNRGVAFF. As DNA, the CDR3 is TGTGCCAGCTCGCCAAACAGGGGGGTAGCTTTCTTT.

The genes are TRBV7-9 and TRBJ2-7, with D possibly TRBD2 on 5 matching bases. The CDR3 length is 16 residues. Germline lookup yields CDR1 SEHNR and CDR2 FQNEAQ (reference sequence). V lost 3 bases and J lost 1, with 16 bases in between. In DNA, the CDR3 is TGTGCCAGCAGCTTTGTTACTAGTACTCTATCCTACGAGCAGTACTTC. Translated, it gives CASSFVTSTLSYEQYF.

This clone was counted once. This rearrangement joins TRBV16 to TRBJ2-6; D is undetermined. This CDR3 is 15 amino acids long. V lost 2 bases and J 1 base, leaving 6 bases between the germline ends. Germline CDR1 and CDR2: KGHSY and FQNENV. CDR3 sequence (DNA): TGTGCCAGCAGCCAAGCACAGTCTGGGGCCAACGTCCTGACTTTC. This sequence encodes CASSQAQSGANVLTF.

DNA of the CDR3: TGCGCCAGCAGCCACGGGACAGGGGGGATTCAAGAGACCCAGTACTTC. This encodes CASSHGTGGIQETQYF. This chain links TRBV5-1 with TRBJ2-5; 11 bases are shared with TRBD1. V dropped 4 bases and J dropped 2; count of bases not matched to a gene: 7. This CDR3 is 16 amino acids long. Germline V gene lookup returns CDR1 SGHRS and CDR2 YFSETQ.

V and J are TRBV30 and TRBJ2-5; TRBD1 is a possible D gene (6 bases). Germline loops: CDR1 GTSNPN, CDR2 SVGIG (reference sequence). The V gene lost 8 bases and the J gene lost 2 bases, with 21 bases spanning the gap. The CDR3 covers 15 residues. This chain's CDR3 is CAGNNKDSPQETQYF. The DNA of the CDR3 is TGTGCCGGAAATAATAAGGACAGTCCTCAAGAGACCCAGTACTTC.

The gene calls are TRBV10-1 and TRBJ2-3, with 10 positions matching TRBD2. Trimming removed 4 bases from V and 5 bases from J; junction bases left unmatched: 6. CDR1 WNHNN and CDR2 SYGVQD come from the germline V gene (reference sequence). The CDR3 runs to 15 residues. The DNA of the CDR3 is TGCGCCAGCAGTGGGGCTAGCGGGAGATTAGATACGCAGTATTTT. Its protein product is CASSGASGRLDTQYF.

CDR3 amino acids: CAISPRDTYEQYF. The CDR3 DNA follows: TGTGCCATCAGTCCGCGGGATACCTACGAGCAGTACTTC. V and J are TRBV10-3 and TRBJ2-7; D possibly corresponds to TRBD2 (6 bases). Germline V gene lookup returns CDR1 ENHRY and CDR2 SYGVKD. The CDR3 is 13 residues long. Trimming shortened V by 5 bases and J by 2 bases, and 10 bases separated the two germline ends.

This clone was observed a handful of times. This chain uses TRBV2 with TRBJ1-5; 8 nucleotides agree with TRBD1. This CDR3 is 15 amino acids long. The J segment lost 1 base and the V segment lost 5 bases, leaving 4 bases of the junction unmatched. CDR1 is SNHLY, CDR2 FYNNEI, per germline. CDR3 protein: CASSPDRVSNQPQHF. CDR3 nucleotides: TGTGCCAGCAGTCCGGACAGGGTCAGCAATCAGCCCCAGCATTTT.

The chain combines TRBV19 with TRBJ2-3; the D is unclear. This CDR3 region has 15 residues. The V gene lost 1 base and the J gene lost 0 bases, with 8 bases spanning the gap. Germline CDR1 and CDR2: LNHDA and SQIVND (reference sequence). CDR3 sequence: CASSIVGSSTDTQYF. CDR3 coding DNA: TGTGCCAGTAGTATAGTTGGCAGTAGCACAGATACGCAGTATTTT.

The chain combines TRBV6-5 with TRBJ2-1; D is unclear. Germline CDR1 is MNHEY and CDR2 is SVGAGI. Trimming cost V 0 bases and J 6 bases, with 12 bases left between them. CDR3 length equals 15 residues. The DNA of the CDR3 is TGTGCCAGCAGTTACTCGATATTGTTGAGCAATGAGCAGTTCTTC. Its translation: CASSYSILLSNEQFF.

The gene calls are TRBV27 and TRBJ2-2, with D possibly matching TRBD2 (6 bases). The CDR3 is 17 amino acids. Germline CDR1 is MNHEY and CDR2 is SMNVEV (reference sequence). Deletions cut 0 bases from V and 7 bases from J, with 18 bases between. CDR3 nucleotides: TGTGCCAGCAGTTTATCAGTGGGGGGTGTTGGTATCGGGGAGCTGTTTTTT. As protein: CASSLSVGGVGIGELFF.

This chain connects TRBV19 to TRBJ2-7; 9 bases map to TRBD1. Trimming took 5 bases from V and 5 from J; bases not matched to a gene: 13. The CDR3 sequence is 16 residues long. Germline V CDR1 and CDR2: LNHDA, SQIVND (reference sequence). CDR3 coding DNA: TGTGCCAGTAGTCGCTTCCGGGACAGGGTTCGCCACGAGCAGTACTTC. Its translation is CASSRFRDRVRHEQYF.